One TCR beta chain is described in this entry. Antigen specificity is unknown. Sequencing used immunoSEQ multiplex PCR; TCRdb keeps in-frame clones, though not all of them. The table has tens of thousands of clones, roughly three quarters seen once. V gave up 2 bases and J gave up 4 bases, with 14 bases separating them. In germline, CDR1 is MNHEY, CDR2 SMNVEV (reference sequence). CDR3 length: 15 residues. These data originate in a study of PD-1 blockade in classical Hodgkin lymphoma. Study-wide points: Complete responders possessed baseline diversity comparable to newly diagnosed patients.

Time point reported: cycle 4 day 1 (C4D1), after 5 to 7 weeks of nivolumab. Every single patient, without exception, relapsed after autologous stem cell transplantation, and brentuximab vedotin exposure varied. The receptor was derived from a human donor with classical Hodgkin lymphoma. Sequenced here: peripheral blood mononuclear cells (PBMCs), sampled before the fourth cycle of nivolumab. The V gene is TRBV27, the J gene TRBJ1-1; no definite D call. CDR3 loop: CASSLLPTFPTEAFF. In DNA, the CDR3 is TGTGCCAGCAGTTTACTGCCGACCTTCCCCACTGAAGCTTTCTTT.